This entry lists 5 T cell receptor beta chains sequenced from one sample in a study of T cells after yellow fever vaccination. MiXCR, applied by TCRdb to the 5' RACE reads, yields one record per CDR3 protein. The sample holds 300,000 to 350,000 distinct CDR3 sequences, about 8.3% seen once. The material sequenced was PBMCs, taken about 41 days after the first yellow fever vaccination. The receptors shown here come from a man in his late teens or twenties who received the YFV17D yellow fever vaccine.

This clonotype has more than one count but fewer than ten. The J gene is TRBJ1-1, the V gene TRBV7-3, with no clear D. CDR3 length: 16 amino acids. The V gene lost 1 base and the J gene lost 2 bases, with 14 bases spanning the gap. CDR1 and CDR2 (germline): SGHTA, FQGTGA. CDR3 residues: CASSLMGPRPNTEAFF. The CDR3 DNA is TGTGCCAGCAGCTTAATGGGTCCAAGACCTAACACTGAAGCTTTCTTT.

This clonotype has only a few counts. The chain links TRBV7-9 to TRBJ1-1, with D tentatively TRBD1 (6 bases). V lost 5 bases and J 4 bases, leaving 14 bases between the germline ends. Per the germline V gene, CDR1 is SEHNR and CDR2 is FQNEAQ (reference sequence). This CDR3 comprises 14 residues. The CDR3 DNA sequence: TGTGCCAGCAGCCGGTCAGGGGACGGCACTGAAGCTTTCTTT. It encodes CASSRSGDGTEAFF.

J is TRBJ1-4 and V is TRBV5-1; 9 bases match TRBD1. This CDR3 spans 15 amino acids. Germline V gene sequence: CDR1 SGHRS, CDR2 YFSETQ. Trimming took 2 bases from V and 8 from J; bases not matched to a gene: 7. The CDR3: CASSLQGAPREKLFF. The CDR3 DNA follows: TGCGCCAGCAGCTTACAGGGGGCCCCTAGGGAAAAACTGTTTTTT.

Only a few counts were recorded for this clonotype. This CDR3 is CATSDPGQLYGYTF. CDR3 DNA: TGTGCCACCAGTGACCCCGGCCAGCTATATGGCTACACCTTC. The J gene is TRBJ1-2, the V gene TRBV24-1; D is unresolved. Trimming cost V 4 bases and J 5 bases, with 13 bases left between them. Germline-derived CDR1 and CDR2 are KGHDR and SFDVKD. This CDR3 contains 14 residues.

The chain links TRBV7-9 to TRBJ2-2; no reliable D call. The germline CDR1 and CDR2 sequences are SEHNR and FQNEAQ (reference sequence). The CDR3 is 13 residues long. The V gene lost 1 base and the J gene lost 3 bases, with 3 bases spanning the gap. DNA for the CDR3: TGTGCCAGCAGCTTAGTGTACACCGGGGAGCTGTTTTTT. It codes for CASSLVYTGELFF.